This T cell receptor (beta chain) came from a study of CD8+ T cells in alopecia areata. Study information: Patients given treatment had severity scored by the percentage of scalp area affected. The study's findings and limits: For patients receiving tofacitinib, scalp clonality and expanded CD8+ clones among the top 100 significantly decreased.

Treatment indicated: oral pan-JAK inhibitor, 5-10 mg twice daily. CD4+ and CD8+ T cells were sorted from PBMCs. This clone has only one observation. Its antigen is still unknown. The CDR3 runs 11 residues. Per germline, CDR1 MGHDK and CDR2 SYGVNS. Trimming took 6 bases from V and 12 from J; bases not matched to a gene: 2. Following RNA extraction, reverse transcription yielded cDNA that acted as the sequencing template. Some clones are missing from TCRdb's copy, which holds only in-frame ones; the method was immunoSEQ multiplex PCR. The sample carries 150,000 to 250,000 clones, roughly 60% recorded once.

The chain has TRBV25-1 and TRBJ2-1; 10 bases are a match to TRBD2. The source material was CD4+ T cells sorted from blood, sampled at week 24, from a patient treated with tofacitinib. The source is a human donor with alopecia areata. The CDR3 region has the DNA TGTGCCAGCAGAGCTAGCGGGAGGCAGTTCTTC. This encodes CASRASGRQFF.